This TCR beta chain was profiled in a study of cytomegalovirus exposure and HLA in healthy donors. Broader study findings: Likely technical artifact: a cluster of highly shared sequence variants.

Germline V lookup: CDR1 LNHDA, CDR2 SQIVND (reference sequence). This CDR3 is built from 13 residues. V lost 1 base to trimming and J lost 7 bases, with 5 bases between them. This clone showed up just once. What it recognizes is unknown. Amplification used 60 Vbeta primers and 13 Jbeta primers. Study processing details: In a later analysis, the count reached 76 million or so unique TCR beta chains, with roughly 9.9 million shared. The repertoire was sequenced with immunoSEQ multiplex PCR; TCRdb's copy has only in-frame clones and lacks some. V, J and clone size derive from that table, while D and trimming were established from the DNA sequence. The sample includes about 140,000 clones, roughly 80% seen only once; the top ten take under 6%.

The chain joins TRBV19 to TRBJ1-6; no clear D. The sample consisted of PBMCs. The source of this sequence is a man in his forties in good health and CMV-seronegative. CDR3 coding DNA: TGTGCCAGTAGTATAGCGGGGAATTCACCCCTCCACTTT. It translates to CASSIAGNSPLHF.